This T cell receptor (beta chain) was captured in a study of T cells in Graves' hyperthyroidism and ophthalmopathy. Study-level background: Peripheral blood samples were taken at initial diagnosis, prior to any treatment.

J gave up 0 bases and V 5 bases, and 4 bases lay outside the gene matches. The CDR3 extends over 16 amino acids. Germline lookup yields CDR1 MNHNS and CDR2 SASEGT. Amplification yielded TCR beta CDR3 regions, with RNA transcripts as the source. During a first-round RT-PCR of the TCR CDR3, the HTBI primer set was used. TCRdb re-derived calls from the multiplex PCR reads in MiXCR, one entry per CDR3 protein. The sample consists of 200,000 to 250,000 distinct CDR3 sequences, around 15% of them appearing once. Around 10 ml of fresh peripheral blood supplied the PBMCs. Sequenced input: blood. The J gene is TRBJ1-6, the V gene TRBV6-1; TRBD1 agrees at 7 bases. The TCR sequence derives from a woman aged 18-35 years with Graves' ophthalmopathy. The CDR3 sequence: CASSKDRASYNSPLHF. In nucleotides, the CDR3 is TGTGCCAGCAGTAAAGACAGGGCCTCCTATAATTCACCCCTCCACTTT.